These 29 T cell receptor beta chains were all obtained from the same sample, sequenced in a study of blood T cell repertoires in COVID-19. Sequenced by immunoSEQ multiplex PCR; TCRdb stores in-frame clones only, minus some. The sample records about 16,000 clones, roughly nine tenths being singletons. Sequences were obtained from peripheral blood. The receptors originated from a man aged 55 to 69 with acute or convalescent COVID-19.

The rearrangement joins TRBV28 to TRBJ2-7, with D tentatively TRBD2 (6 bases). In germline, CDR1 is MDHEN, CDR2 SYDVKM. There are 15 residues in the CDR3. V lost 5 bases and J 3 bases, leaving 17 bases between the germline ends. This CDR3 reads CASSPSGPEFYEQYF. The CDR3 DNA sequence: TGTGCCAGCAGTCCCAGCGGGCCAGAGTTCTACGAGCAGTACTTC.

This chain connects TRBV7-8 to TRBJ1-4, with D possibly TRBD1 on 6 matching bases. The V gene's germline CDR1 is SGHVS and CDR2 FQNEAQ. V was shortened by 5 bases and J by 5 bases, with 9 bases between the two germline ends. The CDR3 consists of 13 residues. Written as DNA, the CDR3 is TGTGCCAGCAGCAGGGGGAAAAATGAAAAACTGTTTTTT. Translation gives CASSRGKNEKLFF.

Only a few counts were recorded for this clone. The V gene is TRBV7-9, the J gene TRBJ2-2; 8 bases fit TRBD2. The CDR3 is 15 residues long. The ends lost 5 bases at V and 4 bases at J; junction bases unmatched: 6. Germline V gene data show CDR1 as SEHNR and CDR2 as FQNEAQ (reference sequence). Written as DNA, the CDR3 is TGTGCCAGCAGCCCCAGCGGGAGTCCCACCGGGGAGCTGTTTTTT. Translated: CASSPSGSPTGELFF. The full variable domain, completed using reference TRBV7-9 and TRBJ2-2, is DTGVSQNPRHKITKRGQNVTFRCDPISEHNRLYWYRQTLGQGPEFLTYFQNEAQLEKSRLLSDRFSAERPKGSFSTLEIQRTEQGDSAMYLCASSPSGSPTGELFFGEGSRLTVL.

DNA for the CDR3: TGCAGCGTCGTCGGGACAGGCCTCGGGGGCAATCAGCCCCAGCATTTT. Translating gives CSVVGTGLGGNQPQHF. The chain combines TRBV29-1 with TRBJ1-5; TRBD1 matches 8 bases. Trimming removed 6 bases from V and 2 bases from J; junction bases left unmatched: 12. This CDR3 is built from 16 residues. Germline V gene sequence: CDR1 SQVTM, CDR2 ANQGSEA.

This clone was detected once. J is TRBJ1-1 and V is TRBV28, with D possibly matching TRBD1 (6 bases). Germline loops: CDR1 MDHEN, CDR2 SYDVKM. V lost 7 bases to trimming and J lost 0 bases, with 9 bases between them. The CDR3 has 13 residues. CDR3 amino acids: CASTGQLNTEAFF. For the CDR3, the DNA is TGTGCCAGCACAGGACAGTTGAACACTGAAGCTTTCTTT.

The genes are TRBV13 and TRBJ2-3, with 8 bases matching TRBD2. CDR1 is PRHDT, CDR2 FYEKMQ, per germline (reference sequence). This CDR3 spans 16 amino acids. V shed 5 bases and J 4 bases; nucleotides not matched to a gene: 11. Written as DNA, the CDR3 is TGTGCCAGCAGCCCCTTCGGAGCGGGGGCCGCAGATACGCAGTATTTT. Residues: CASSPFGAGAADTQYF.

The V and J genes are TRBV10-2 and TRBJ2-7, with 7 bases fitting TRBD2. Looked up from germline, CDR1 is WSHSY and CDR2 is SAAADI. V shed 0 bases and J 2 bases; nucleotides not matched to a gene: 10. The CDR3 is made up of 17 amino acids. CDR3 protein: CASSESIGSGLTYEQYF. CDR3 nucleotide sequence: TGCGCCAGCAGTGAGTCGATTGGTAGCGGGTTAACCTACGAGCAGTACTTC.

The chain employs TRBV10-1 and TRBJ2-1; 10 bases line up with TRBD1. Germline loops: CDR1 WNHNN, CDR2 SYGVQD (reference sequence). Trimming removed 2 bases from V and 7 bases from J; junction bases left unmatched: 8. The CDR3 extends over 16 amino acids. The CDR3 protein is CASSERGQGSWNEQFF. The CDR3 bases are TGCGCCAGCAGTGAGCGGGGACAGGGGAGTTGGAATGAGCAGTTCTTC.

The chain combines TRBV27 with TRBJ1-4; D might be TRBD1 (5 bases). The germline gives CDR1 MNHEY, CDR2 SMNVEV (reference sequence). CDR3 length equals 15 residues. V dropped 4 bases and J dropped 3 bases, with 12 bases sitting between them. CDR3 loop: CASSSSGFPNEKLFF. For the CDR3, the DNA is TGTGCCAGCAGTTCTTCAGGGTTCCCTAATGAAAAACTGTTTTTT.

The gene calls are TRBV6-5 and TRBJ2-5; D perhaps matches TRBD2 (5 bases). The CDR3 runs 14 residues. V lost 10 bases and J lost 4, with 19 bases in between. CDR1 is MNHEY and CDR2 is SVGAGI in the germline V gene. The CDR3 here is CATRDGILGETQYF. The DNA of the CDR3 is TGTGCCACCCGGGATGGGATATTGGGAGAGACCCAGTACTTC.

This clone is deemed medium-sized. The rearrangement uses TRBV6-1 and TRBJ1-2; 9 bases line up with TRBD1. Germline values: CDR1 MNHNS, CDR2 SASEGT. With 0 bases clipped from V and 4 bases from J, the junction kept 3 bases outside the gene matches. CDR3 length: 15 residues. CDR3: CASSEAGTGLYGYTF. In nucleotides, the CDR3 is TGTGCCAGCAGTGAAGCAGGGACAGGGCTCTATGGCTACACCTTC.

This rearrangement joins TRBV7-2 to TRBJ2-7; 7 nucleotides match TRBD1. The CDR3 spans 15 residues. The germline CDR1 and CDR2 sequences are SGHTA and FQGNSA. Germline trimming cut 4 bases from V and 5 bases from J; bases unmatched to any gene: 11. As DNA, the CDR3 is TGTGCCAGCAGCTCCGAAGGGGGCGTTTTGGACGAGCAGTACTTC. Protein sequence: CASSSEGGVLDEQYF.

The rearrangement joins TRBV24-1 to TRBJ1-2, with 7 bases that match TRBD1. The CDR3 totals 13 residues. The germline V gene has CDR1 KGHDR and CDR2 SFDVKD. Trimming took 10 bases from V and 0 from J; bases not matched to a gene: 4. As DNA, the CDR3 is TGTGCCACTTGGGACAGATCTAACTATGGCTACACCTTC. Its protein product is CATWDRSNYGYTF.

The CDR3 spells CASKGGTMNTEAFF. CDR3 in DNA: TGTGCCAGTAAGGGAGGAACCATGAACACTGAAGCTTTCTTT. The V gene is TRBV19, the J gene TRBJ1-1; D is uncertain. Germline CDR1 LNHDA, CDR2 SQIVND (reference sequence). This CDR3 has 14 residues. The V gene lost 7 bases and the J gene lost 0 bases, with 12 bases spanning the gap.

The gene calls are TRBV28 and TRBJ2-7; possibly TRBD1 for D (5 bases). CDR1 MDHEN and CDR2 SYDVKM come from the germline V gene. This CDR3 is 16 amino acids long. V was shortened by 6 bases and J by 0 bases, with 18 bases between the two germline ends. The CDR3 spells CASSQNLWGTSYEQYF. The CDR3 DNA reads TGTGCCAGCAGCCAAAACCTCTGGGGCACCTCCTACGAGCAGTACTTC.

The rearrangement links TRBV2 to TRBJ2-3; TRBD1 aligns across 7 bases. Germline V gene lookup returns CDR1 SNHLY and CDR2 FYNNEI. This CDR3 spans 17 amino acids. V lost 1 base to trimming and J lost 4 bases; unmatched junction nucleotides: 11. Written as DNA, the CDR3 is TGTGCCAGCAGTGAAGTTCAAGACAGGGTAAGGGCAGATACGCAGTATTTT. It codes for CASSEVQDRVRADTQYF.

The chain uses TRBV9 and TRBJ2-3, with D perhaps TRBD1 (6 bases). The CDR3 covers 14 residues. The germline V gene has CDR1 SGDLS and CDR2 YYNGEE. Trimming left V 3 bases short and J 1 base short, with 9 bases between. CDR3 in amino acids: CASSEGHRTDTQYF. For the CDR3, the DNA is TGTGCCAGCAGCGAGGGACACCGCACAGATACGCAGTATTTT.

The J gene is TRBJ1-4, the V gene TRBV19; no definite D call. V was trimmed by 10 bases and J by 8 bases, leaving 14 bases between them. CDR1 is LNHDA, CDR2 SQIVND, per germline (reference sequence). The CDR3 covers 12 residues. The DNA of the CDR3 is TGTGCCACCTCGGAGGGCTTCGAAAAACTGTTTTTT. This codes for CATSEGFEKLFF.

This clone was seen a single time. The gene calls are TRBV28 and TRBJ2-2, with TRBD1 identical over 7 bases. Germline V CDR1 and CDR2: MDHEN, SYDVKM. The CDR3 runs 15 residues. Trimming removed 6 bases from V and 5 bases from J; junction bases left unmatched: 9. Written as DNA, the CDR3 is TGTGCCAGCAGCCGGGACAGCCGAGTAACCGGGGAGCTGTTTTTT. Its protein is CASSRDSRVTGELFF.

The chain carries TRBV5-1 and TRBJ2-5; D may be TRBD2 (5 bases). Trimming left V 0 bases short and J 5 bases short, with 8 bases between. Germline-derived CDR1 and CDR2 are SGHRS and YFSETQ. The CDR3 has 13 residues. The CDR3 nucleotides are TGCGCCAGCAGCTTGGGGCCGGGGGAGACCCAGTACTTC. It is translated as CASSLGPGETQYF.

This chain connects TRBV4-1 to TRBJ1-2; 8 bases fit TRBD1. This CDR3 contains 16 residues. Trimming took 10 bases from V and 0 from J; bases not matched to a gene: 13. Germline V gene data show CDR1 as MGHRA and CDR2 as YSYEKL. The CDR3 DNA follows: TGCGCCACCAGACCGGGACAGGTTATAGCTAACTATGGCTACACCTTC. This translates into CATRPGQVIANYGYTF.

The chain couples TRBV6-5 to TRBJ1-2, with D possibly TRBD1 on 5 matching bases. The CDR3 contains 15 residues. From germline, CDR1 is MNHEY and CDR2 SVGAGI. V lost 2 bases, J lost 2 bases, and 12 bases lay in between. CDR3 loop: CASSYRGTPNYGYTF. Here the CDR3 DNA reads TGTGCCAGCAGTTACCGAGGGACTCCCAACTATGGCTACACCTTC.

V and J are TRBV19 and TRBJ1-6; perhaps TRBD1 as D (5 bases). The V end lost 2 bases, the J end lost 7 bases, and 12 bases lay between the germline ends. This CDR3 is built from 15 residues. The germline V gene encodes CDR1 LNHDA and CDR2 SQIVND (reference sequence). The CDR3 protein is CASSIQPGLNSPLHF. In DNA, the CDR3 is TGTGCCAGTAGTATACAGCCAGGGCTGAATTCACCCCTCCACTTT.

V gene TRBV5-5 combines with J gene TRBJ1-3; TRBD1 matches 10 bases. V gave up 4 bases and J gave up 4 bases; unmatched junction bases: 8. CDR1 and CDR2 (germline): SGHKS, YYEKEE (reference sequence). CDR3 length: 16 residues. The CDR3 nucleotides are TGTGCCAGCAGCATCGGACAGGGGGGTTCAGGAAACACCATATATTTT. This translates into CASSIGQGGSGNTIYF.

The rearrangement uses TRBV7-6 and TRBJ2-1; 8 bases align to TRBD2. Germline trimming cut 2 bases from V and 7 bases from J; bases unmatched to any gene: 10. CDR1 is SGHVS and CDR2 is FNYEAQ in the germline V gene. The CDR3 covers 16 residues. The CDR3 reads CASSLSWSGSGNEQFF. In DNA, the CDR3 is TGTGCCAGCAGCTTATCGTGGAGCGGGAGCGGTAATGAGCAGTTCTTC.

The V and J genes are TRBV3-1 (or the pseudogene TRBV3-2) and TRBJ2-3, with D hard to call. The germline V and J ends were trimmed by 2 bases and 6 bases, with 9 bases remaining between them. The CDR3 has 13 amino acids. Germline-derived CDR1 and CDR2 are LGHDT and YNNKEL (reference sequence). The CDR3 spells CASSQRVGDTQYF. CDR3 in DNA: TGTGCCAGCAGCCAACGGGTCGGGGATACGCAGTATTTT.

This chain uses TRBV5-1 with TRBJ1-1; D ambiguous. This CDR3 is built from 14 residues. V lost 4 bases to trimming and J lost 4 bases, with 14 bases between them. Germline CDR1 and CDR2: SGHRS and YFSETQ. CDR3: CASSPRSLSTEAFF. The DNA for the CDR3 is TGCGCCAGCAGCCCGAGGAGTCTGAGCACTGAAGCTTTCTTT.

The chain links TRBV28 to TRBJ1-6, with TRBD1 matching 7 bases. J gave up 10 bases and V 5 bases, and 8 bases lay outside the gene matches. Germline loops: CDR1 MDHEN, CDR2 SYDVKM. CDR3 length: 14 amino acids. CDR3 in DNA: TGTGCCAGCAGTCCACAGGGGCCGGGGTCACCCCTCCACTTT. Translating it yields CASSPQGPGSPLHF. Variable domain in full (rest from reference TRBV28 and TRBJ1-6): DVKVTQSSRYLVKRTGEKVFLECVQDMDHENMFWYRQDPGLGLRLIYFSYDVKMKEKGDIPEGYSVSREKKERFSLILESASTNQTSMYLCASSPQGPGSPLHFGNGTRLTVT.

The chain has TRBV9 and TRBJ2-1, with D perhaps matching TRBD2 (6 bases). Germline V lookup: CDR1 SGDLS, CDR2 YYNGEE. The CDR3 consists of 13 residues. V lost 3 bases and J lost 7, with 11 bases in between. CDR3 bases: TGTGCCAGCAGCGGCCTAGGGAGGAATGAGCAGTTCTTC. Amino acids: CASSGLGRNEQFF.